Here is one T cell receptor beta chain with its context. Its antigen remains unidentified. The data belong to a study of siplizumab effects on memory and regulatory T cells. The table came from immunoSEQ multiplex PCR; TCRdb's copy has only in-frame clones and leaves some out. The sample comprises 100,000 to 120,000 clones, roughly 92% of which are singletons, and approximately 1.2% rests with the top ten. The CDR3 runs 14 residues. Germline CDR1 MNHEY, CDR2 SVGAGI. V trimming: 5 bases; J trimming: 4 bases; junction bases outside the gene matches: 3. Study-wide findings and caveats: Siplizumab produced a significant drop in alloreactive sequences attributable to unstimulated CD4+ memory cells. The alloresponse seemed to draw substantially on naive T cells, which appeared more diverse than memory cells. The authors mapped only a minor fraction of alloreactive clones to unstimulated subsets. Most proliferating CD4+ or CD8+ clones, roughly 75-95%, had no naive or memory assignment.

The V gene is TRBV6-5, the J gene TRBJ2-2; 8 nucleotides align to TRBD1. This TCR was recovered from a human donor in good health. The sequenced sample consisted of CD4+ T cells sorted from blood. CDR3 bases: TGTGCCAGCAGTGACAGGGGAGGCACCGGGGAGCTGTTTTTT. Its protein is CASSDRGGTGELFF.